These T cell receptor beta chains were read from a single sample in a study of blood T cell repertoires in COVID-19. TCRdb keeps only in-frame clones here, not all; method: immunoSEQ multiplex PCR. Here the sample spans 200,000 to 250,000 clones, 75% to 85% being singletons. The sample taken for sequencing was PBMCs or T cells enriched from blood (not recorded which). These receptors originate from a man aged 30-40 years with acute COVID-19. CDR3s include the opening cysteine and the closing phenylalanine or tryptophan. D genes are given only for firm matches. Clone size appears in some rows only: once, few, many, or a class for an expanded clone.

abundance: few; d_gene: TRBD1; j_gene: TRBJ1-5; v_gene: TRBV2; CDR3nt: TGTGCCAGCATGGGCAGTTGGACAGGTGATCAGCCCCAGCATTTT; CDR3aa: CASMGSWTGDQPQHF
abundance: .; d_gene: TRBD2; j_gene: TRBJ2-2; v_gene: TRBV6-5; CDR3nt: TGTGCCAGCAGTTTAGGGACTAGCGAACCCACCGGGGAGCTGTTTTTT; CDR3aa: CASSLGTSEPTGELFF
abundance: .; d_gene: .; j_gene: TRBJ1-1; v_gene: TRBV27; CDR3nt: TGTGCCAGCAGCACCACAGGGGAAGCTTTCTTT; CDR3aa: CASSTTGEAFF
abundance: few; d_gene: TRBD1; j_gene: TRBJ1-2; v_gene: TRBV18; CDR3nt: TGTGCCAGCTCAAGCGGGACAGGCTCTAACTATGGCTACACCTTC; CDR3aa: CASSSGTGSNYGYTF
abundance: .; d_gene: TRBD1; j_gene: TRBJ2-7; v_gene: TRBV28; CDR3nt: TGTGCCAGCAGTCTACTAGGAACAGACAGGGGCCCCAACTACGAGCAGTACTTC; CDR3aa: CASSLLGTDRGPNYEQYF
abundance: few; d_gene: .; j_gene: TRBJ1-6; v_gene: TRBV25-1; CDR3nt: TGTGCCAGCAGTGAATCCAGGGAAGGCTCACCCCTCCACTTT; CDR3aa: CASSESREGSPLHF
abundance: .; d_gene: .; j_gene: TRBJ1-1; v_gene: TRBV9; CDR3nt: TGTGCCAGCAGCGTTAGTTCCCAAACTGAAGCTTTCTTT; CDR3aa: CASSVSSQTEAFF
abundance: .; d_gene: .; j_gene: TRBJ1-6; v_gene: TRBV9; CDR3nt: TGTGCCAGCAGCGGGGCAGGGCTTAGTTCACCCCTCCACTTT; CDR3aa: CASSGAGLSSPLHF
abundance: .; d_gene: TRBD1; j_gene: TRBJ2-7; v_gene: TRBV10-3; CDR3nt: TGTGCCGCAAGGGGTACGACAGGGAGCTCCTACGAGCAGTACTTC; CDR3aa: CAARGTTGSSYEQYF
abundance: .; d_gene: TRBD1; j_gene: TRBJ1-4; v_gene: TRBV5-1; CDR3nt: TGCGCCAGCAGCTCGGGACAGGGTCACCAAACTCTGTTTTTT; CDR3aa: CASSSGQGHQTLFF
abundance: .; d_gene: .; j_gene: TRBJ2-7; v_gene: TRBV4-1; CDR3nt: TGCGCCAGCAGCCAACCACAGGGATCTTCCTACGAGCAGTACTTC; CDR3aa: CASSQPQGSSYEQYF
abundance: once; d_gene: .; j_gene: TRBJ2-7; v_gene: TRBV19; CDR3nt: TGTGCCAGTAGTGTTCTGAGAGGCGAGCAGTACTTC; CDR3aa: CASSVLRGEQYF
abundance: .; d_gene: .; j_gene: TRBJ1-1; v_gene: TRBV9; CDR3nt: TGTGCCAGCAGCGCCACGGAGGAGGAATTT; CDR3aa: CASSATEEEF
abundance: .; d_gene: TRBD2; j_gene: TRBJ2-7; v_gene: TRBV25-1; CDR3nt: TGTGCCAGCAGTGAGTCGGGGGGCTACGAGCAGTACTTC; CDR3aa: CASSESGGYEQYF
abundance: .; d_gene: .; j_gene: TRBJ1-1; v_gene: TRBV7-3; CDR3nt: TGTGCCAGCAGCTTATCAGGGCTAACGAGGACTGAAGCTTTCTTT; CDR3aa: CASSLSGLTRTEAFF
abundance: .; d_gene: TRBD1; j_gene: TRBJ1-6; v_gene: TRBV6-5; CDR3nt: TGTGCAAGCGGACAGGGAAGAAATTCACCCCTCCACTTT; CDR3aa: CASGQGRNSPLHF
abundance: .; d_gene: TRBD2; j_gene: TRBJ2-1; v_gene: TRBV7-9; CDR3nt: TGTGCCAGCACCCCCGGACTAGCGGGCTTGAGCTCCTACAATGAGCAGTTCTTC; CDR3aa: CASTPGLAGLSSYNEQFF
abundance: .; d_gene: TRBD1; j_gene: TRBJ1-2; v_gene: TRBV18; CDR3nt: TGTGCCAGCTCACCAATCCCAAAACCGGGACAGGGGTATGGCTACACCTTC; CDR3aa: CASSPIPKPGQGYGYTF
abundance: .; d_gene: .; j_gene: TRBJ1-2; v_gene: TRBV5-4; CDR3nt: TGTGCCAGCAGCTTGGACAGGTCTGGCTATGGCTACACCTTC; CDR3aa: CASSLDRSGYGYTF
abundance: few; d_gene: TRBD1; j_gene: TRBJ1-1; v_gene: TRBV7-2; CDR3nt: TGTGCCAGCACCCTATCCGGACCGGGACAGGCCATAAAGAACACTGAAGCTTTCTTT; CDR3aa: CASTLSGPGQAIKNTEAFF
abundance: .; d_gene: TRBD1; j_gene: TRBJ2-7; v_gene: TRBV28; CDR3nt: TGTGCCAGCAGCCTGGACAGGGGCGGCCACGAGCAGTACTTC; CDR3aa: CASSLDRGGHEQYF
abundance: .; d_gene: .; j_gene: TRBJ2-5; v_gene: TRBV15; CDR3nt: TGTGCCACCAGCAGAGTCACAGGCACAGGGACCCAGTACTTC; CDR3aa: CATSRVTGTGTQYF
abundance: .; d_gene: .; j_gene: TRBJ1-1; v_gene: TRBV6-5; CDR3nt: TGTGCCAGCAGTTACGACAGTCACACTGAAGCTTTCTTT; CDR3aa: CASSYDSHTEAFF
abundance: .; d_gene: .; j_gene: TRBJ1-2; v_gene: TRBV7-3; CDR3nt: TGTGCCAGCAGCTTAGGCGGAGACTATGGCTACACCTTC; CDR3aa: CASSLGGDYGYTF
abundance: once; d_gene: .; j_gene: TRBJ2-7; v_gene: TRBV2; CDR3nt: TGTGCCAGCAGAAGCGGACGCTACGAGCAGTACTTC; CDR3aa: CASRSGRYEQYF
abundance: .; d_gene: .; j_gene: TRBJ1-5; v_gene: TRBV24-1; CDR3nt: TGTGCCACCAGCCAGGGGCCGAGCAATCAGCCCCAGCATTTT; CDR3aa: CATSQGPSNQPQHF
abundance: .; d_gene: .; j_gene: TRBJ1-6; v_gene: TRBV7-9; CDR3nt: TGTGCCAGCAGCTTAGGGGAGGCCTCACCCCTCCACTTT; CDR3aa: CASSLGEASPLHF
abundance: once; d_gene: TRBD1; j_gene: TRBJ1-2; v_gene: TRBV12-3/TRBV12-4; CDR3nt: TGTGCCAGCACCTGGGACAGGTCCTATGGCTACACCTTC; CDR3aa: CASTWDRSYGYTF
abundance: .; d_gene: TRBD2; j_gene: TRBJ2-3; v_gene: TRBV7-3; CDR3nt: TGTGCCAGCAGCCCGGGGAGGGGCCCAGATACGCAGTATTTT; CDR3aa: CASSPGRGPDTQYF
abundance: .; d_gene: TRBD1; j_gene: TRBJ2-7; v_gene: TRBV9; CDR3nt: TGTGCCGGTCGGGACAGCTCCTACGAGCAGTACTTC; CDR3aa: CAGRDSSYEQYF
abundance: .; d_gene: TRBD2; j_gene: TRBJ2-2; v_gene: TRBV19; CDR3nt: TGTGCCAGTGATAGCGGGGGGGCGGCCGGGGAGCTGTTTTTT; CDR3aa: CASDSGGAAGELFF
abundance: .; d_gene: .; j_gene: TRBJ1-5; v_gene: TRBV5-1; CDR3nt: TGCGCCAGCAGCCTCCGCTCAAACCTATGTAGTTTCAATCAGCCCCAGCATTTT; CDR3aa: CASSLRSNLCSFNQPQHF
abundance: .; d_gene: TRBD1; j_gene: TRBJ1-6; v_gene: TRBV27; CDR3nt: TGTGCCACACAACCGTGGGACAGTTATAATTCACCCCTCCACTTT; CDR3aa: CATQPWDSYNSPLHF
abundance: .; d_gene: .; j_gene: TRBJ1-6; v_gene: TRBV5-1; CDR3nt: TGCGCCAGCAGCAAGGAGGGCGCGAGGTCATCACCCCTCCACTTT; CDR3aa: CASSKEGARSSPLHF
abundance: .; d_gene: .; j_gene: TRBJ2-1; v_gene: TRBV29-1; CDR3nt: TGCAGCGTTGTCGGTCGCGGGGATTACAATGAGCAGTTCTTC; CDR3aa: CSVVGRGDYNEQFF
abundance: .; d_gene: TRBD1; j_gene: TRBJ1-2; v_gene: TRBV12-3/TRBV12-4; CDR3nt: TGTGCCAGCAGTCTGGGACAGGGGGTCGGCTACACCTTC; CDR3aa: CASSLGQGVGYTF
abundance: .; d_gene: .; j_gene: TRBJ2-3; v_gene: TRBV7-9; CDR3nt: TGTGCCAGCAGCTGGTACAGGACTACCTTAAGCACAGATACGCAGTATTTT; CDR3aa: CASSWYRTTLSTDTQYF
abundance: .; d_gene: .; j_gene: TRBJ2-3; v_gene: TRBV12-3/TRBV12-4; CDR3nt: TGTGCCAGCAGTTTGGGGGCCTTGCAGTATTTT; CDR3aa: CASSLGALQYF
abundance: .; d_gene: TRBD2; j_gene: TRBJ2-2; v_gene: TRBV5-4; CDR3nt: TGTGCCAGCAACCGGCTAGCGGGGGGGAACACCGGGGAGCTGTTTTTT; CDR3aa: CASNRLAGGNTGELFF
abundance: .; d_gene: .; j_gene: TRBJ1-1; v_gene: TRBV3-1/TRBV3-2; CDR3nt: TGTGCCAGCGGTGACGGGGACACTGAAGCTTTCTTT; CDR3aa: CASGDGDTEAFF
abundance: .; d_gene: TRBD1; j_gene: TRBJ2-6; v_gene: TRBV2; CDR3nt: TGTGCCAGCAGTGAAGGACGGACAGGGTTCTCTGGGGCCAACGTCCTGACTTTC; CDR3aa: CASSEGRTGFSGANVLTF
abundance: .; d_gene: .; j_gene: TRBJ1-1; v_gene: TRBV7-2; CDR3nt: TGTGCCAGCAGCCAACAGGGCATGAACACTGAAGCTTTCTTT; CDR3aa: CASSQQGMNTEAFF
abundance: .; d_gene: .; j_gene: TRBJ1-5; v_gene: TRBV2; CDR3nt: TGTGCCAGCAGTGAAGATTGGGGGGATCAGCCCCAGCATTTT; CDR3aa: CASSEDWGDQPQHF
abundance: many; d_gene: TRBD1; j_gene: TRBJ1-2; v_gene: TRBV28; CDR3nt: TGTGCCAGCAGCCGCCAGACAGGGGGCTCTGGCTACACCTTC; CDR3aa: CASSRQTGGSGYTF
abundance: once; d_gene: .; j_gene: TRBJ1-4; v_gene: TRBV18; CDR3nt: TGTGCCAGCTCACCGCGCGGACGGGATACTAATGAAAAACTGTTTTTT; CDR3aa: CASSPRGRDTNEKLFF
abundance: .; d_gene: TRBD1; j_gene: TRBJ2-7; v_gene: TRBV5-1; CDR3nt: TGCGCCAGCAGCTTGGCCGGACAGGGTTTCGACGAGCAGTACTTC; CDR3aa: CASSLAGQGFDEQYF
abundance: .; d_gene: .; j_gene: TRBJ1-6; v_gene: TRBV7-3; CDR3nt: TGTGCCAGCAGCCAACATGGCCCCCTTGATAATTCACCCCTCCACTTT; CDR3aa: CASSQHGPLDNSPLHF
abundance: .; d_gene: TRBD2; j_gene: TRBJ2-3; v_gene: TRBV5-1; CDR3nt: TGCGCCAGCACCAAAAGAGGACTAGCGGGGAGCACAGATACGCAGTATTTT; CDR3aa: CASTKRGLAGSTDTQYF
abundance: .; d_gene: TRBD2; j_gene: TRBJ2-3; v_gene: TRBV12-5; CDR3nt: TGTGCTAGTGGTTTGGCTAGCGGGGGAGCAACAGATACGCAGTATTTT; CDR3aa: CASGLASGGATDTQYF
abundance: .; d_gene: TRBD2; j_gene: TRBJ2-5; v_gene: TRBV5-1; CDR3nt: TGCGCCAGCAGCTCCGAGGGACTAGCGGGGGGGCAAGAGACCCAGTACTTC; CDR3aa: CASSSEGLAGGQETQYF
abundance: .; d_gene: TRBD1; j_gene: TRBJ1-5; v_gene: TRBV28; CDR3nt: TGTGCCAGCAGTTCCGGACAGGGCAATCAGCCCCAGCATTTT; CDR3aa: CASSSGQGNQPQHF
abundance: .; d_gene: .; j_gene: TRBJ2-3; v_gene: TRBV5-1; CDR3nt: TGCGCCAGCAGCCCGTCGACAGGCCGGAGCACAGATACGCAGTATTTT; CDR3aa: CASSPSTGRSTDTQYF
abundance: .; d_gene: TRBD1; j_gene: TRBJ2-7; v_gene: TRBV5-1; CDR3nt: TGCGCCAGCAGCTTGGGGTTCGCTTGGGGGCTCTGGACCGGGACAGGGGCCTACGAGCAGTACTTC; CDR3aa: CASSLGFAWGLWTGTGAYEQYF
abundance: .; d_gene: .; j_gene: TRBJ2-7; v_gene: TRBV20-1; CDR3nt: TGCAGTGCTAGTCTTGTCGTATCGGAGGAGCAGTACTTC; CDR3aa: CSASLVVSEEQYF
abundance: .; d_gene: .; j_gene: TRBJ1-1; v_gene: TRBV19; CDR3nt: TGTGCCAGTAGTAAGGCGGGAATGAACACTGAAGCTTTCTTT; CDR3aa: CASSKAGMNTEAFF
abundance: few; d_gene: .; j_gene: TRBJ2-1; v_gene: TRBV27; CDR3nt: TGTGCCAGCAGTTTGGCCGTAGGAGGTCCCAGCCCCTACAATGAGCAGTTCTTC; CDR3aa: CASSLAVGGPSPYNEQFF
abundance: .; d_gene: .; j_gene: TRBJ2-1; v_gene: TRBV5-1; CDR3nt: TGCGCCAGCAGCTTGGAGCGGATCCCGAATGAGCAGTTCTTC; CDR3aa: CASSLERIPNEQFF
abundance: .; d_gene: TRBD1; j_gene: TRBJ2-7; v_gene: TRBV29-1; CDR3nt: TGCAGCGGGGGGACAGGGGGCTACGAGCAGTACTTC; CDR3aa: CSGGTGGYEQYF
abundance: .; d_gene: .; j_gene: TRBJ1-5; v_gene: TRBV6-5; CDR3nt: TGTGCCAGCAGTTACCGGTCTGGTAGTCAGCCCCAGCATTTT; CDR3aa: CASSYRSGSQPQHF
abundance: .; d_gene: .; j_gene: TRBJ2-2; v_gene: TRBV4-1; CDR3nt: TGCGCCAGCAGCCAAGCTGTGCAGGCCCGGGAGCTGTTTTTT; CDR3aa: CASSQAVQARELFF